This TCR beta chain was found in a study of shared clonotypes between healthy human individuals. Overall study findings and caveats: Larger richness was generally estimated for naive than memory subsets. Rarefaction revealed incomplete sorted-subset sequencing despite large depth.

Of note for this clone: The target antigen is unknown.

CDR3 length: 15 residues. V was pared by 5 bases and J by 1 base, with 10 bases of the junction left unmatched. Germline V gene data show CDR1 as SQVTM and CDR2 as ANQGSEA. Deep was the level at which the assay was run. The method was immunoSEQ multiplex PCR; TCRdb's version includes in-frame clones alone and lacks a portion of them. The sample has 2 million to 2.5 million clones; 95% are singletons. This receptor was obtained from a man aged 18 to 29 in good health. Source material: naive CD4+ T cells sorted from blood. Described subset: CD45RA+ positively selected. The rearrangement joins TRBV29-1 to TRBJ2-5, with 7 bases lining up with TRBD1. CDR3 residues: CSVSSPGQSQETQYF. The CDR3 nucleotides read TGCAGCGTTTCCAGCCCGGGACAGAGCCAAGAGACCCAGTACTTC.